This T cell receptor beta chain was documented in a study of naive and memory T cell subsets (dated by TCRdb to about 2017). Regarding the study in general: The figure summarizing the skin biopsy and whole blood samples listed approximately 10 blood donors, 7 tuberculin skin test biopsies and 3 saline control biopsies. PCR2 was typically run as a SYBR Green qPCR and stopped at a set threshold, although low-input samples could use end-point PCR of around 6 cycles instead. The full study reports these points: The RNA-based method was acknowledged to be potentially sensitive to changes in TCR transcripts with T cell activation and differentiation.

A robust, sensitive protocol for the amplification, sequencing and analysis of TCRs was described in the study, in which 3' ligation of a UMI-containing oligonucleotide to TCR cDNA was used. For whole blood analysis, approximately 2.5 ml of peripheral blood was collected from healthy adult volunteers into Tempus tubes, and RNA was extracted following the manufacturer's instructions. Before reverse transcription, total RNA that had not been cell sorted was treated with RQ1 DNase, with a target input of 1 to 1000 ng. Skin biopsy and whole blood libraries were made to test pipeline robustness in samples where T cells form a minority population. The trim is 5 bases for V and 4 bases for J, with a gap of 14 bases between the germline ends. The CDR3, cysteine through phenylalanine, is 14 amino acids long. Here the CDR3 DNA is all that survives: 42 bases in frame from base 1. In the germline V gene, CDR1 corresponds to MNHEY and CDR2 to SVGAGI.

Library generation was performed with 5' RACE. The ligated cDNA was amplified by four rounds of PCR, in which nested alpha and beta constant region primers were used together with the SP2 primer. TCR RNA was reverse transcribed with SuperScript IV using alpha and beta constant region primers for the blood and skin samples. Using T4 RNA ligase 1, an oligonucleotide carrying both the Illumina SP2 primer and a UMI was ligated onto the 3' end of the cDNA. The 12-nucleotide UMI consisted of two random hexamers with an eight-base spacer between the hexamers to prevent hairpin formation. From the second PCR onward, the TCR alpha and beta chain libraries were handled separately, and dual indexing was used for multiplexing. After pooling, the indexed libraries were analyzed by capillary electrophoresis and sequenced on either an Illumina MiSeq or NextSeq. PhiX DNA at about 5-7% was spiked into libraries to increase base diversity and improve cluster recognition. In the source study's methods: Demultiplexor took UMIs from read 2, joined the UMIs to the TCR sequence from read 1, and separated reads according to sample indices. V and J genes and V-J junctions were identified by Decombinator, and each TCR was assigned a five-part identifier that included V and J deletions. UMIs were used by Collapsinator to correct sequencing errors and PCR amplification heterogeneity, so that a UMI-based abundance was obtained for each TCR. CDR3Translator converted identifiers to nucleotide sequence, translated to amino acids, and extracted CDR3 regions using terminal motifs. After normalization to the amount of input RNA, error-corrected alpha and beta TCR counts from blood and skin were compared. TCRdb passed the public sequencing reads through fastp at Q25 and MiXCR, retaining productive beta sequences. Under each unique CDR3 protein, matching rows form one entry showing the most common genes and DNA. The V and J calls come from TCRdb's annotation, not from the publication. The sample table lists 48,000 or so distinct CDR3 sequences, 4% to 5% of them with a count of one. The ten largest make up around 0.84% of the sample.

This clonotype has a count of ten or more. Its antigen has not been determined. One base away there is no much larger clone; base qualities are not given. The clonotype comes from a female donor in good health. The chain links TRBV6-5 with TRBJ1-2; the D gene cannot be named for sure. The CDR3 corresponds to CASSPPADPYGYTF. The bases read TGTGCCAGCAGTCCCCCGGCGGATCCCTATGGCTACACCTTC.